This T cell receptor (beta chain) was profiled in a study of cytomegalovirus exposure and HLA in healthy donors. Vbeta (60) and Jbeta (13) primers were used in the PCR. Here immunoSEQ multiplex PCR was the method, and the copy in TCRdb shows in-frame clones only, minus some. The sample lists 180,000 or so clones; 80% to 90% were seen once. Per germline, CDR1 MDHEN and CDR2 SYDVKM. This CDR3 region has 14 residues. The V and J ends lost 5 bases and 7 bases respectively, with 17 bases between them. Broader study findings: Analyzed later, most CMV-associated TCR beta chains appeared HLA-restricted. Earlier analysis yielded a pattern in which most TCR beta V segments were productive about 87% or about 30% of the time. Researchers counted around 180 TCR beta chains as cytomegalovirus-associated.

Points on this clone: Its antigen is not known.

The chain combines TRBV28 with TRBJ2-5; D is uncertain. The TCR originated in a woman between 18 and 30 years old in good health and CMV-seronegative. Sequenced input: PBMCs. The chain's CDR3 is CASSPNTVRGTQYF. In DNA form, the CDR3 reads TGTGCCAGCAGTCCTAACACTGTACGAGGGACCCAGTACTTC.